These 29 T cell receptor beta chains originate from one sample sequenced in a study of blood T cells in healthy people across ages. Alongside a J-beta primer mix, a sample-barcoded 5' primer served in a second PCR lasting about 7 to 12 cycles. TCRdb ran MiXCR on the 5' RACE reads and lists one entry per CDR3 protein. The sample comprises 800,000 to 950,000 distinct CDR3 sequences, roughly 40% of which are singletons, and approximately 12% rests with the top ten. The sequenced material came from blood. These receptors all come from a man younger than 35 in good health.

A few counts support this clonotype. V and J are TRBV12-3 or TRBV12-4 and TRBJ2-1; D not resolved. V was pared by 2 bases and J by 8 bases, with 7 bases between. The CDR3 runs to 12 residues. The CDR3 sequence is CASSLPPHEQFF. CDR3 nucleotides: TGTGCCAGCAGTTTACCCCCCCATGAGCAGTTCTTC.

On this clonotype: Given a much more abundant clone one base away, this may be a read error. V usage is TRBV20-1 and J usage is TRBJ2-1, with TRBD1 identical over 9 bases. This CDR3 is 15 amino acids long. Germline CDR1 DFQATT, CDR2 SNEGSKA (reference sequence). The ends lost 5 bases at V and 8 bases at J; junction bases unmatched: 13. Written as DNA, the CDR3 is TGCAGTGCTCTCGATTCCGGGACAGGGCGCGATGAGCAGTTCTTC. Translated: CSALDSGTGRDEQFF.

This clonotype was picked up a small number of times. CDR3 nucleotides: TGCGCCAGCAGATCCGGGGGGGGATACAATGAGCAGTTCTTC. Its protein is CASRSGGGYNEQFF. The gene calls are TRBV5-1 and TRBJ2-1; TRBD2 matches 8 bases. Germline lookup yields CDR1 SGHRS and CDR2 YFSETQ. There are 14 residues in the CDR3. Germline trimming cut 5 bases from V and 4 bases from J; bases unmatched to any gene: 5.

In DNA, the CDR3 is TGTGCCAGCAGGAACCCGGGGAACAGGGTCGTTTACACCTTC. It codes for CASRNPGNRVVYTF. The rearrangement joins TRBV6-1 to TRBJ1-2, with a weak D call TRBD1 (6 bases). This CDR3 contains 14 residues. Germline V gene data show CDR1 as MNHNS and CDR2 as SASEGT. V lost 6 bases and J lost 11, with 22 bases in between.

CDR3 residues: CASSPMAPAVLAGTYEQYF. DNA for the CDR3: TGTGCCAGCAGTCCCATGGCCCCGGCCGTTTTAGCGGGAACCTACGAGCAGTACTTC. The chain couples TRBV12-3 or TRBV12-4 to TRBJ2-7; 8 bases map to TRBD2. After removal of 5 bases from V and 2 bases from J, the junction contained 20 bases not matched to a gene. CDR3 length: 19 residues.

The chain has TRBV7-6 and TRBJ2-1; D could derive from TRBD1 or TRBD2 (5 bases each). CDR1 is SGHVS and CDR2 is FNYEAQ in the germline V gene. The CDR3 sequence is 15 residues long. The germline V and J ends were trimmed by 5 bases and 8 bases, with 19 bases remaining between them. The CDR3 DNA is TGTGCCAGCAGCCCTACCCGGGACCCCAGGGATGAGCAGTTCTTC. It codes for CASSPTRDPRDEQFF.

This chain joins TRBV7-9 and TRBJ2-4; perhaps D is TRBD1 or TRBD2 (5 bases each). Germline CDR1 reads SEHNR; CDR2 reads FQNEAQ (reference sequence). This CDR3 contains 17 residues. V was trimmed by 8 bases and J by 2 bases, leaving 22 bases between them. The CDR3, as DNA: TGTGCCAGCGACTCCAGGGTTGTCGGGGATACCAAAAACATTCAGTACTTC. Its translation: CASDSRVVGDTKNIQYF.

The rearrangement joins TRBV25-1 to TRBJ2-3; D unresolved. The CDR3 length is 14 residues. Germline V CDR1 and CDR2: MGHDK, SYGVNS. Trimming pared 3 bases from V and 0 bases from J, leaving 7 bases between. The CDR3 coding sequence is TGTGCCAGCAGTGAGCGCCTTAGCACAGATACGCAGTATTTT. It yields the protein CASSERLSTDTQYF.

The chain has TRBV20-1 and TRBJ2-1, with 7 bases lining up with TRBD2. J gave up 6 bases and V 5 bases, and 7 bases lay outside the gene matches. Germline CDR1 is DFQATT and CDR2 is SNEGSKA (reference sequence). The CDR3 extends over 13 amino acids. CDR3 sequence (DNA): TGCAGTGCTCCCGGACTAGGTCGCAATGAGCAGTTCTTC. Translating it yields CSAPGLGRNEQFF.

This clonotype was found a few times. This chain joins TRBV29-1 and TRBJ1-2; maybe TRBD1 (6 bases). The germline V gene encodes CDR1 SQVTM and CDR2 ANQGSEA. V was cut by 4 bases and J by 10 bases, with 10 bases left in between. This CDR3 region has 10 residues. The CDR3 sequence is CSVGDTIYTF. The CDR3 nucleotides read TGCAGCGTTGGGGACACGATCTACACCTTC.

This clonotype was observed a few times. The CDR3 is CASSLGGVNSYNEQFF. In DNA, the CDR3 is TGCGCCAGCAGCCTTGGCGGGGTGAACTCCTACAATGAGCAGTTCTTC. The genes are TRBV4-3 and TRBJ2-1; TRBD2 might be the D (6 bases). Germline assignment: CDR1 LGHNA and CDR2 YSLEER. The V end lost 4 bases, the J end lost 0 bases, and 13 bases lay between the germline ends. CDR3 size: 16 residues.

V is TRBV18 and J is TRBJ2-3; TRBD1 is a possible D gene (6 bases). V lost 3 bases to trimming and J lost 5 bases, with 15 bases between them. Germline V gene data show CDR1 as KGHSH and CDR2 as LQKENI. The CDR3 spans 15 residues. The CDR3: CASSPIAPGVDTQYF. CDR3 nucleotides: TGTGCCAGCTCACCCATTGCGCCAGGGGTAGATACGCAGTATTTT.

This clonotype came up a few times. In DNA, the CDR3 is TGCGCCAGCAGCCAAGATGTTGGGACTAGCCGACGAGATACGCAGTATTTT. It is translated as CASSQDVGTSRRDTQYF. J is TRBJ2-3 and V is TRBV4-3; TRBD2 matches 9 bases. V shed 0 bases, J shed 5 bases, and the junction held 9 bases outside the gene matches. The CDR3 loop spans 17 amino acids. The germline gives CDR1 LGHNA, CDR2 YSLEER.

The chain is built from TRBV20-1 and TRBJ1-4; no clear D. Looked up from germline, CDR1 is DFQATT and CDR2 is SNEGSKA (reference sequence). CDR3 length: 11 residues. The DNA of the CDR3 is TGCAGCTATGCAACTAATGAAAAACTGTTTTTT. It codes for CSYATNEKLFF.

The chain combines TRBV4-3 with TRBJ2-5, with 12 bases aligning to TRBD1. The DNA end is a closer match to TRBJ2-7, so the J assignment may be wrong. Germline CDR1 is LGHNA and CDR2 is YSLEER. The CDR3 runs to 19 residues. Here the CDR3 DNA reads TGCGCCAGCAGCCAAGAGAGTCCGGGACAGGGGGCGCGATCTCACGAGCAGTACTTC. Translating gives CASSQESPGQGARSHEQYF.

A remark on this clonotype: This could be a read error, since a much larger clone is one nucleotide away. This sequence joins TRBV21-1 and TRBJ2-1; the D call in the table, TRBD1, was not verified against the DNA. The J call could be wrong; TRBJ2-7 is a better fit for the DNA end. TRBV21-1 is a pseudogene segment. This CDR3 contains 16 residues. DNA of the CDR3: TGTGCCAGCAGAAGGGGACCACCGAGCTCCTACAATGAGCAGTACTTC. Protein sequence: CASRRGPPSSYNEQYF.

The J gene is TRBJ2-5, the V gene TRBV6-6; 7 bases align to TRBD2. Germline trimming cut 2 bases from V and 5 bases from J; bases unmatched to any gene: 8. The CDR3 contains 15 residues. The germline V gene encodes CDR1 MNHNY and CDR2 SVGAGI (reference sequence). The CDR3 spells CASSYGAGVMETQYF. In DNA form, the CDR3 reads TGTGCCAGCAGTTACGGGGCGGGAGTCATGGAGACCCAGTACTTC.

CDR3 loop: CASSSGALGETQYF. CDR3 in DNA: TGTGCCAGCTCGTCGGGGGCCCTTGGAGAGACCCAGTACTTC. The chain carries TRBV6-5 and TRBJ2-5; D may correspond to TRBD1 or TRBD2 (6 bases each). Trimming took off 8 bases at V and 4 bases at J, with 17 bases between the two ends. The CDR3 loop spans 14 amino acids. The germline CDR1 and CDR2 sequences are MNHEY and SVGAGI.

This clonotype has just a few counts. CDR3 sequence reads: CASTLGVNQPQHF. The CDR3 nucleotides are TGCGCCAGCACCCTCGGGGTGAATCAGCCCCAGCATTTT. The rearrangement joins TRBV4-3 to TRBJ1-5; D ambiguous. The CDR3 loop spans 13 amino acids. Germline CDR1 is LGHNA and CDR2 is YSLEER. V was pared by 7 bases and J by 4 bases, with 11 bases between.

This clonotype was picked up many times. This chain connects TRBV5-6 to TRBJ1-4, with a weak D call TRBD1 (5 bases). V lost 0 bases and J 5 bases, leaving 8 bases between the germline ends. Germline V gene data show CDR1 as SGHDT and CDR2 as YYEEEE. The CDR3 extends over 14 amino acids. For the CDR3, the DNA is TGTGCCAGCAGCTTGGGACAGCTGAATGAAAAACTGTTTTTT. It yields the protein CASSLGQLNEKLFF.

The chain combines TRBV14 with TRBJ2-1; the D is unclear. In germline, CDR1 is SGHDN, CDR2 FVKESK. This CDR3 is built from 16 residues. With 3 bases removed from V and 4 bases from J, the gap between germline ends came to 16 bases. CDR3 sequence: CASSQHLVGKYNEQFF. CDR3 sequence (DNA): TGTGCCAGCAGCCAGCATCTAGTGGGGAAATACAATGAGCAGTTCTTC.

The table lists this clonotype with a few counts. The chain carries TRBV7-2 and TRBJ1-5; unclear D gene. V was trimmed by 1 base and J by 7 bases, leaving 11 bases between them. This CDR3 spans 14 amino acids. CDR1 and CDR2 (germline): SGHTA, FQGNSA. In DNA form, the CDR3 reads TGTGCCAGCAGCTTAGAGGGAGGGCCCCAGCCCCAGCATTTT. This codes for CASSLEGGPQPQHF.

CDR3 nucleotides: TGTGCCGAGCAGGGACTAGCGGGGGAGCAGTTCTTC. The encoded protein is CAEQGLAGEQFF. The chain recombines TRBV12-3 or TRBV12-4 with TRBJ2-1, with 13 bases fitting TRBD2. The CDR3 is 12 residues long. The V segment lost 11 bases and the J segment 10 bases; nucleotides outside the gene matches: 5.

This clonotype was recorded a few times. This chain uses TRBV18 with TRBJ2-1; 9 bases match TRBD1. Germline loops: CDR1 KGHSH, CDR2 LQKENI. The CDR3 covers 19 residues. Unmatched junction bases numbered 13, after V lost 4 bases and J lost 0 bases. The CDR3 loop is CASSQSRDRVSSSYNEQFF. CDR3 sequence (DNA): TGTGCCAGCTCACAATCCCGGGACAGGGTTTCGAGCTCCTACAATGAGCAGTTCTTC.

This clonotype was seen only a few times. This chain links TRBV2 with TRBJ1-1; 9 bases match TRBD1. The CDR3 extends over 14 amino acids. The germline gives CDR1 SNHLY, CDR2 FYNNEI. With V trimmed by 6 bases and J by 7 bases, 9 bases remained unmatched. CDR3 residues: CASRPTATGGEAFF. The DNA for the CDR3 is TGTGCCAGCAGACCAACCGCGACAGGGGGTGAAGCTTTCTTT.

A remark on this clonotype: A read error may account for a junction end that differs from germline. DNA of the CDR3: TGCAGTGCTACCCCCCGGGGCTCTGGCAATGAGCAGTTCTTT. Protein product: CSATPRGSGNEQFF. The V gene is TRBV20-1, the J gene TRBJ2-1; the D call may be TRBD1 or TRBD2 (5 bases each). Germline V gives CDR1 DFQATT, CDR2 SNEGSKA (reference sequence). This CDR3 is 14 amino acids long.

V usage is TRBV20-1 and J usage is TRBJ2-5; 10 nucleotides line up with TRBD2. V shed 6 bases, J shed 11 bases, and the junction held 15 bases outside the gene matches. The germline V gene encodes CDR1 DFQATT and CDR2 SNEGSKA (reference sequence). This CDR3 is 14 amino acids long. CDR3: CSAKSGGADNEQYF. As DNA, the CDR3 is TGCAGTGCAAAGAGCGGGGGGGCCGACAATGAGCAGTACTTC.

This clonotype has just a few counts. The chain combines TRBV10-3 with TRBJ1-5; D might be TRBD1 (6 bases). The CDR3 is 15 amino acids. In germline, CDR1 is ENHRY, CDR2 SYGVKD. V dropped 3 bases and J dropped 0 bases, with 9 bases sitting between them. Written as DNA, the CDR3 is TGTGCCATCAGTGAAACGACAGGTAGCAATCAGCCCCAGCATTTT. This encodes CAISETTGSNQPQHF.

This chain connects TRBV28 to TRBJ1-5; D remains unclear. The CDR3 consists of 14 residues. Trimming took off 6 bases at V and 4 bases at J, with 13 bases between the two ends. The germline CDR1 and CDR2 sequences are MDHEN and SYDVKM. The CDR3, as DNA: TGTGCCAGCAGCCAAATCTTGCGGAATCAGCCCCAGCATTTT. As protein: CASSQILRNQPQHF.